This T cell receptor beta chain was identified in a study of beta chain features in type 1 diabetes (dated by TCRdb to 2016 to 2018). Regarding the complete study: Patients and healthy donors did not differ in mean age, gender distribution, total cell number or subset yield. Regulatory and stem cell-like memory subsets were obtained from only 8 patients and about eight healthy donors, while naive and central memory subsets were obtained from all 30 or so donors. The study compared TCRB repertoires of sorted circulating CD4+ T cell subsets between recently diagnosed type 1 diabetes patients and matched healthy donors. A total of under 140,000,000 sorted cells were examined across all samples, and the number of cells per subset was strongly correlated with RNA yield.

Each donor gave one peripheral blood draw, averaging approximately 120 mL, which was collected into heparinised tubes. A BD FACSAria II was used to sort naive, central memory, regulatory and stem cell-like memory CD4+ T cells with a panel that included CD45RO, CCR7, CD25, CD127, CD95 and CD27. Every sorted population had a purity above 95%. PBMCs were separated immediately by Lymphoprep density gradient centrifugation and were stained directly, without being cultured. Samples were stained and sorted in pairs, with one healthy donor and one patient per experiment, so that batch effects were minimized. The entire isolated RNA was reverse transcribed using the High Capacity cDNA Reverse Transcription Kit, and thus expressed TCRB transcripts were sequenced. Deep immunoSEQ sequencing was performed on naive, central memory and regulatory T cell samples, with an average of roughly 3.6 million total reads per sample. After sorted cells were lysed in RLT buffer, RNA was extracted with DNase-treated RNeasy Micro or Mini kits, with the choice depending on cell number. To prevent cross-contamination, every cell subset was processed on its own, while patient and healthy donor samples were processed together. Using the immunoSEQ multiplex PCR, TCRB sequences were amplified from cDNA into 87-bp fragments spanning the CDR3 region. Sequencing of the amplicons was performed on the Illumina HiSeq platform. The paper's data handling went like this. Synthetic template baselines were used to correct PCR bias computationally, reads within Hamming distance 2 were collapsed, and singletons that could not be merged were discarded. Reads were aligned against IMGT so that V, D and J genes, CDR3 length and insertions or deletions at six rearrangement sites could be assigned. Clonotype counts were normalized to sorted cell number within each subset before computing true diversity and Gini coefficients with the tcR R package. Repertoire sharing was quantified using the overlap coefficient calculated on TCRB nucleotide sequences. TCRdb's version of the immuneACCESS table is confined to in-frame rearrangements and falls short of the full clone set. An unresolved V gene accounts for under half of the shortfall where checked; the remainder is of unknown origin. The V and J calls and clone size were taken over from that table, and D and trimming were inferred from the DNA. The sample table contains 40,000 or so clones; only one count was recorded for around 52% of them. The biggest ten clones account for more than 2% of the sample.

This clone was recorded a few times. Its antigen specificity is not known. No base-level quality is on record; no much larger clone is a single base apart. From the germline V gene, CDR1 is ENHRY and CDR2 is SYGVKD. Inclusive of the bounding cysteine and phenylalanine, the CDR3 is 14 residues long. CDR3 DNA only is kept here, 42 bases in frame from base 1. Trimming removed 1 base from V and 5 bases from J; the gene matches leave 1 base unexplained. Results and caveats for the whole study, not just this receptor: PCR may preferentially amplify shorter templates, but because patient and control samples were amplified and corrected together, any resulting skew would affect both groups equally. At VDJ recombination sites, type 1 diabetes patients had fewer insertions and more deleted nucleotides, which implies abnormalities in thymic rearrangement. Naive, central memory and regulatory TCRB repertoires appeared to be more alike among patients than among healthy donors. In all four CD4+ subsets, TCRB CDR3 length was moderately but significantly shorter in type 1 diabetes patients. Only small numbers of individuals were included in the HLA sub-analyses, which left unresolved whether HLA type had any influence on TCRB rearrangement. Sequencing cDNA rather than genomic DNA could over-represent highly expressing activated cells, although activation and CD3 levels did not differ between groups.

The origin of this receptor is a woman younger than 30 in good health. The chain was built from TRBV10-3 and TRBJ2-1, and 8 junctional nucleotides match TRBD1. The sample was Tregs from blood. The cell subset or site label corresponds to: regulatory CD4+ T cells. Here is the DNA: TGTGCCATCAGTGAGTGGACAGGGAACAATGAGCAGTTCTTC. This is translated as CAISEWTGNNEQFF.